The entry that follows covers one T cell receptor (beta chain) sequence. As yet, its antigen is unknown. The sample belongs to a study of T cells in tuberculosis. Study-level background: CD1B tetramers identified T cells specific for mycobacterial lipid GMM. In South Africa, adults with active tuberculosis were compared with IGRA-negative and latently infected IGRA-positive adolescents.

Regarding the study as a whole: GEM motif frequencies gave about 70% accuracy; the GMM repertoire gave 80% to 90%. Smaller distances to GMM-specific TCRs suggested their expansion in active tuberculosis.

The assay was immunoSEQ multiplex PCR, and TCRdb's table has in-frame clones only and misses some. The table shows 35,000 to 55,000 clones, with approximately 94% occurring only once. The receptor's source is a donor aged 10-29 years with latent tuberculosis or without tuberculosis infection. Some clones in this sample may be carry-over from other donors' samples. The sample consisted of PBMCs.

In DNA form, the CDR3 reads TGTGCCAGCTCACCGAACAGGGGTGACACTGAAGCTTTCTTT. This translates into CASSPNRGDTEAFF. V and J are TRBV18 and TRBJ1-1, with 7 bases that match TRBD1. CDR1 and CDR2 (germline): KGHSH, LQKENI. V was pared by 3 bases and J by 3 bases, with 4 bases of the junction left unmatched. CDR3 length equals 14 residues.